The clone carrying this TCR beta chain was observed a few times. No antigen is known for it. This record comes from a study of naive and memory T cell subsets. Regarding the study as a whole: In naive cells, over 95% of TCR sequences were seen only once. Possibly reflecting memory cells re-expressing CD45RA, a few larger clonotypes occurred in naive repertoires, especially CD8.

J lost 0 bases, V lost 3 bases, and 2 bases had no gene match. CDR3 length: 18 residues. Germline loops: CDR1 MDHEN, CDR2 SYDVKM. An equimolar mix of two oligonucleotides served as the beta constant-region primer for TRBC1 and TRBC2. Four rounds of PCR amplified the ligated cDNA using nested alpha and beta constant-region primers plus SP2. A 12-nucleotide UMI and the SP2 primer were added to the cDNA 3' end by oligonucleotide ligation. A single record per CDR3 protein comes from TCRdb applying MiXCR to the UMI-ligation and nested PCR reads. The data hold 120,000 to 150,000 distinct CDR3 sequences, with over 20% observed a single time. CMV status came from CD4+ T cell IFNgamma after overnight CMV lysate stimulation of fresh PBMCs. Sequential positive selection took CD4 T cells first, then CD8 T cells.

The V call is TRBV28, the J call TRBJ2-1, with TRBD2 identical over 16 bases. This TCR was sampled from a human donor in good health. The sequenced material came from naive CD4+ T cells from blood. Written as DNA, the CDR3 is TGTGCCAGCAGTTTTGGGACTAGCGGGAGGGGCTCCTACAATGAGCAGTTCTTC. Translation: CASSFGTSGRGSYNEQFF. Looking up the rest from reference TRBV28 and TRBJ2-1 gives the full variable domain: DVKVTQSSRYLVKRTGEKVFLECVQDMDHENMFWYRQDPGLGLRLIYFSYDVKMKEKGDIPEGYSVSREKKERFSLILESASTNQTSMYLCASSFGTSGRGSYNEQFFGPGTRLTVL.